This is a list of T cell receptor beta chains from one sample in a study of T cells in Graves' hyperthyroidism and ophthalmopathy. In TCRdb, the multiplex PCR reads were re-called with MiXCR into one record per CDR3 protein. Of approximately 350,000 distinct CDR3 sequences detected, roughly 15% appear once; the ten largest clones hold roughly a fifth. The sample consisted of blood. These receptors were collected from a woman in her sixties or seventies with Graves' ophthalmopathy. Both conserved end residues are part of each CDR3. Each record gives: D gene, clone size, J gene, V gene, CDR3 protein, CDR3 DNA. D genes are given only for firm matches. Expanded clones are given a class, and other clones once, few, many or no size at all.

D gene: -; clone size: many; J gene: TRBJ2-7; V gene: TRBV30; CDR3 protein: CAWRYSGGSYEQYF; CDR3 DNA: TGTGCCTGGAGGTATAGCGGAGGCTCCTACGAGCAGTACTTC
D gene: TRBD2; clone size: many; J gene: TRBJ2-1; V gene: TRBV3-1; CDR3 protein: CASSQSLTSGRNGWGDEQFF; CDR3 DNA: TGTGCCAGCAGCCAATCGCTTACTAGCGGGAGGAACGGGTGGGGCGATGAGCAGTTCTTC
D gene: -; clone size: -; J gene: TRBJ2-2; V gene: TRBV19; CDR3 protein: CASTHLPGELFF; CDR3 DNA: TGTGCCAGTACCCACCTCCCCGGGGAGCTGTTTTTT
D gene: -; clone size: few; J gene: TRBJ1-2; V gene: TRBV14; CDR3 protein: CASSQARSYGYTF; CDR3 DNA: TGTGCCAGCAGCCAAGCCAGATCCTATGGCTACACCTTC
D gene: TRBD2; clone size: many; J gene: TRBJ2-1; V gene: TRBV3-1; CDR3 protein: CASSQDRSGDYNEQFF; CDR3 DNA: TGTGCCAGCAGCCAAGATCGAAGCGGGGACTACAATGAGCAGTTCTTC
D gene: -; clone size: medium-sized; J gene: TRBJ1-5; V gene: TRBV2; CDR3 protein: CASREKGGSNQPQHF; CDR3 DNA: TGTGCCAGCAGGGAAAAAGGGGGAAGCAATCAGCCCCAGCATTTT
D gene: -; clone size: many; J gene: TRBJ2-5; V gene: TRBV3-1; CDR3 protein: CASSQRSSLGTQYF; CDR3 DNA: TGTGCCAGCAGCCAACGGTCAAGCTTGGGGACCCAGTACTTC
D gene: TRBD2; clone size: many; J gene: TRBJ2-2; V gene: TRBV20-1; CDR3 protein: CSARDAKAGGTGELFF; CDR3 DNA: TGCAGTGCTAGAGATGCGAAGGCGGGAGGCACCGGGGAGCTGTTTTTT
D gene: TRBD1; clone size: many; J gene: TRBJ1-2; V gene: TRBV20-1; CDR3 protein: CSARAGTALGGYTF; CDR3 DNA: TGCAGTGCTAGAGCCGGGACAGCTTTGGGAGGCTACACCTTC
D gene: -; clone size: many; J gene: TRBJ2-5; V gene: TRBV18; CDR3 protein: CASSPPRPSPETQYF; CDR3 DNA: TGTGCCAGCTCACCACCGCGTCCGTCGCCAGAGACCCAGTACTTC
D gene: TRBD1; clone size: many; J gene: TRBJ2-1; V gene: TRBV5-5; CDR3 protein: CASSTQRRPGTGANNEQFF; CDR3 DNA: TGTGCCAGCAGCACGCAGAGACGGCCCGGGACAGGGGCAAACAATGAGCAGTTCTTC
D gene: -; clone size: few; J gene: TRBJ2-2; V gene: TRBV10-3; CDR3 protein: CAISEGGPSTGELFF; CDR3 DNA: TGTGCCATCAGTGAGGGGGGGCCCTCCACCGGGGAGCTGTTTTTT
D gene: TRBD1; clone size: many; J gene: TRBJ2-7; V gene: TRBV2; CDR3 protein: CASSAQQGSPYEQYF; CDR3 DNA: TGTGCCAGCAGTGCCCAACAGGGGAGCCCCTACGAGCAGTACTTC
D gene: -; clone size: -; J gene: TRBJ2-3; V gene: TRBV7-9; CDR3 protein: CASIPRTAPTDTQYF; CDR3 DNA: TGTGCCAGCATCCCCCGGACAGCTCCCACAGATACGCAGTATTTT
D gene: TRBD2; clone size: many; J gene: TRBJ2-3; V gene: TRBV20-1; CDR3 protein: CSAVGTSGNTDTQYF; CDR3 DNA: TGCAGTGCCGTCGGGACTAGCGGAAACACAGATACGCAGTATTTT
D gene: -; clone size: -; J gene: TRBJ1-6; V gene: TRBV27; CDR3 protein: CASTLRRQDNSPLHF; CDR3 DNA: TGTGCCAGCACTCTGAGAAGGCAAGATAATTCACCCCTCCACTTT
D gene: -; clone size: many; J gene: TRBJ2-3; V gene: TRBV12-3/TRBV12-4; CDR3 protein: CASSQDRSTDTQYF; CDR3 DNA: TGTGCCAGCAGTCAGGACAGAAGCACAGATACGCAGTATTTT
D gene: -; clone size: few; J gene: TRBJ1-5; V gene: TRBV6-1; CDR3 protein: CASSHNNQPQHF; CDR3 DNA: TGTGCCAGCAGTCACAACAATCAGCCCCAGCATTTT
D gene: -; clone size: few; J gene: TRBJ2-1; V gene: TRBV18; CDR3 protein: CASSPVRDTGYNEQFF; CDR3 DNA: TGTGCCAGCTCACCAGTTCGGGACACCGGTTACAATGAGCAGTTCTTC
D gene: -; clone size: many; J gene: TRBJ1-5; V gene: TRBV20-1; CDR3 protein: CSARKGTGNQPQHF; CDR3 DNA: TGCAGTGCTAGAAAAGGGACGGGAAATCAGCCCCAGCATTTT
D gene: TRBD1; clone size: few; J gene: TRBJ2-3; V gene: TRBV18; CDR3 protein: CASSLRDRDADTQYF; CDR3 DNA: TGTGCCAGCTCACTCCGGGACAGGGACGCAGATACGCAGTATTTT
D gene: -; clone size: -; J gene: TRBJ2-5; V gene: TRBV9; CDR3 protein: CASSANTRETQYF; CDR3 DNA: TGTGCCAGCAGCGCCAATACTCGGGAGACCCAGTACTTC
D gene: TRBD1; clone size: many; J gene: TRBJ1-2; V gene: TRBV5-1; CDR3 protein: CASSPPGQGDGYTF; CDR3 DNA: TGCGCCAGCAGCCCCCCTGGACAGGGTGATGGCTACACCTTC
D gene: -; clone size: -; J gene: TRBJ2-7; V gene: TRBV9; CDR3 protein: CASSPSRGRGASYEQYF; CDR3 DNA: TGTGCCAGCAGCCCTAGCCGGGGTCGGGGGGCCTCCTACGAGCAGTACTTC
D gene: -; clone size: many; J gene: TRBJ2-7; V gene: TRBV5-1; CDR3 protein: CASSEDPGASYEQYF; CDR3 DNA: TGCGCCAGCAGCGAGGACCCAGGGGCCTCCTACGAGCAGTACTTC
D gene: -; clone size: -; J gene: TRBJ2-3; V gene: TRBV29-1; CDR3 protein: CSVRPAGDTQYF; CDR3 DNA: TGCAGCGTAAGGCCGGCGGGAGATACGCAGTATTTT
D gene: TRBD2; clone size: -; J gene: TRBJ2-1; V gene: TRBV12-5; CDR3 protein: CASRESGRAGSYNEQFF; CDR3 DNA: TGTGCTAGTCGCGAAAGCGGGAGGGCAGGTTCCTACAATGAGCAGTTCTTC
D gene: -; clone size: many; J gene: TRBJ2-6; V gene: TRBV29-1; CDR3 protein: CSVARSGANVLTF; CDR3 DNA: TGCAGCGTTGCAAGGTCCGGGGCCAACGTCCTGACTTTC
D gene: -; clone size: few; J gene: TRBJ2-2; V gene: TRBV7-3; CDR3 protein: CASSLLGTSIGGELFF; CDR3 DNA: TGTGCCAGCAGCCTCCTTGGGACTTCTATCGGCGGGGAGCTGTTTTTT
D gene: -; clone size: -; J gene: TRBJ2-2; V gene: TRBV28; CDR3 protein: CASSSPSGELFF; CDR3 DNA: TGTGCCAGCAGTTCCCCTAGCGGGGAGCTGTTTTTT
D gene: TRBD1; clone size: -; J gene: TRBJ1-1; V gene: TRBV6-4; CDR3 protein: CASSEGQGSTEAFF; CDR3 DNA: TGTGCCAGCAGCGAGGGACAGGGGTCCACTGAAGCTTTCTTT
D gene: -; clone size: few; J gene: TRBJ1-1; V gene: TRBV7-9; CDR3 protein: CASSLYGGGWGTGTEAFF; CDR3 DNA: TGTGCCAGCAGCTTATATGGGGGGGGTTGGGGGACGGGGACTGAAGCTTTCTTT